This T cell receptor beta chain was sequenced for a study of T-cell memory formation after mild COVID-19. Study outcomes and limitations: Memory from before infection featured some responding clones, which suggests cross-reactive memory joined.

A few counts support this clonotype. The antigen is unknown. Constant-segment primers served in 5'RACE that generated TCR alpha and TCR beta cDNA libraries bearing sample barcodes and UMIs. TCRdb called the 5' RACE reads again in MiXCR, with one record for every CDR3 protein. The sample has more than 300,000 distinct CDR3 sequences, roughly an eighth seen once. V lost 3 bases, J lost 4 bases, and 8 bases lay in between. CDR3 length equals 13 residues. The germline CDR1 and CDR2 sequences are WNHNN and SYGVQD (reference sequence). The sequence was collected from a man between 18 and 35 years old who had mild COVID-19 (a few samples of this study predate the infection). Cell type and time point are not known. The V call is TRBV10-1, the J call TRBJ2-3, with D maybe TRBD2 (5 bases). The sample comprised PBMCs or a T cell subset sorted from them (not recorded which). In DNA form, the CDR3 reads TGCGCCAGCAGTGAATCGGGGTCAGATACGCAGTATTTT. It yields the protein CASSESGSDTQYF.